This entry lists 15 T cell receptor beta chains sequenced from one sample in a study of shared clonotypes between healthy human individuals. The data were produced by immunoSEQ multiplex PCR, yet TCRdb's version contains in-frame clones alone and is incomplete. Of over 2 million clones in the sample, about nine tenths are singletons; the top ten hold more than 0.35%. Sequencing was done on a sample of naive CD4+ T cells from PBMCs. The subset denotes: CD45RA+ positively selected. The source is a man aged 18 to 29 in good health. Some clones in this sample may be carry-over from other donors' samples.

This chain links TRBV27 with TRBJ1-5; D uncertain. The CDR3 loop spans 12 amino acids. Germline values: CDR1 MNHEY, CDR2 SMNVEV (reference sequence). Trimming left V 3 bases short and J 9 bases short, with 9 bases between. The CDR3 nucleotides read TGTGCCAGCAGTTTCCAGTTTATGCCCCAGCATTTT. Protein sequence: CASSFQFMPQHF.

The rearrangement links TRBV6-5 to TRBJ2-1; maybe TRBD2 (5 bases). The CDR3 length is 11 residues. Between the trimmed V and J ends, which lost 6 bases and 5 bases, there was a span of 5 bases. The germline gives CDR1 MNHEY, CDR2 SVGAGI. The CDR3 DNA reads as TGTGCCAGCAGGGGAGACAATGAGCAGTTCTTC. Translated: CASRGDNEQFF.

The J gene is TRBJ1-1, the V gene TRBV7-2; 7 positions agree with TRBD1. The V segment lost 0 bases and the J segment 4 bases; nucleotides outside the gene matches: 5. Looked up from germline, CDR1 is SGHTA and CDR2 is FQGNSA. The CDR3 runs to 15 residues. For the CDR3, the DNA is TGTGCCAGCAGCTTAGCGGCAGGGGGAATCACTGAAGCTTTCTTT. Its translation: CASSLAAGGITEAFF.

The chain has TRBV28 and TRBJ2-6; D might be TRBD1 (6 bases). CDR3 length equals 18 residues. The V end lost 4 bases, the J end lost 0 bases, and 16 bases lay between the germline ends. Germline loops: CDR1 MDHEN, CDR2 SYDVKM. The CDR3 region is CASSYRGHTDSGANVLTF. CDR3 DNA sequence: TGTGCCAGCAGTTATCGGGGACATACCGACTCTGGGGCCAACGTCCTGACTTTC.

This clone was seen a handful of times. For the CDR3, the DNA is TGTGCCGGGCGGGGAGCTAATGAAAAACTGTTTTTT. Amino acids: CAGRGANEKLFF. The V gene is TRBV6-7, the J gene TRBJ1-4, with D unresolved. TRBV6-7 is flagged as an ORF with uncertain function. The CDR3 runs 12 residues. Trimming took off 11 bases at V and 3 bases at J, with 10 bases between the two ends.

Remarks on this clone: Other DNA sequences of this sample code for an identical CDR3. The chain's CDR3 is CAIRGTGASYEQYF. Here the CDR3 DNA reads TGTGCCATCAGGGGGACAGGGGCCTCCTACGAGCAGTACTTC. The rearrangement joins TRBV10-3 to TRBJ2-7; 10 nucleotides line up with TRBD1. Germline CDR1 and CDR2: ENHRY and SYGVKD. The CDR3 sequence is 14 residues long. V lost 6 bases, J lost 0 bases, and 2 bases stayed unmatched.

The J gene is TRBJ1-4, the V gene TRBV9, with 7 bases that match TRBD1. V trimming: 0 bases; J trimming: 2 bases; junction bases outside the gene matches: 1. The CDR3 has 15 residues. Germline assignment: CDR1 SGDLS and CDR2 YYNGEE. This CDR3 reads CASSVEQGTNEKLFF. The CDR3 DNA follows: TGTGCCAGCAGCGTAGAACAGGGGACTAATGAAAAACTGTTTTTT.

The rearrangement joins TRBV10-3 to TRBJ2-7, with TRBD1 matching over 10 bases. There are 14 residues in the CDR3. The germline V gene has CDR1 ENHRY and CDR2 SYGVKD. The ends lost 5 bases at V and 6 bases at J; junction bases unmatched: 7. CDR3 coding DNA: TGTGCCATCAGTCGGGACAGGGGAGGATCCGAGCAGTACTTC. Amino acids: CAISRDRGGSEQYF.

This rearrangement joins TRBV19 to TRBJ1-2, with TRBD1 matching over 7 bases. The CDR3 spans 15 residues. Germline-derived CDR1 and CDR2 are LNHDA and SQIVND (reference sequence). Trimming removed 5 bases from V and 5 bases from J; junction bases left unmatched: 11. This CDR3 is CASSWLRQGDYGYTF. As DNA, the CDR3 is TGTGCCAGTAGTTGGTTGAGGCAGGGGGATTATGGCTACACCTTC.

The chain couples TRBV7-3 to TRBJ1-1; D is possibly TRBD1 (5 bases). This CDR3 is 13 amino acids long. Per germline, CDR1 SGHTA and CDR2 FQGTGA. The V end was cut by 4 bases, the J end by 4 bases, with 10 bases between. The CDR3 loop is CASSSGGPTEAFF. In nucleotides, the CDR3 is TGTGCCAGCAGCTCTGGGGGTCCCACTGAAGCTTTCTTT.

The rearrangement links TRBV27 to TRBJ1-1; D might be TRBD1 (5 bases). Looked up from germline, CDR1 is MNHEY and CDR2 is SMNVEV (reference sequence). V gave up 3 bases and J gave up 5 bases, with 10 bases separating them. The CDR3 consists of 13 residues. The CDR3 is CASSFLGGTEAFF. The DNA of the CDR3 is TGTGCCAGCAGTTTTCTGGGGGGAACTGAAGCTTTCTTT.

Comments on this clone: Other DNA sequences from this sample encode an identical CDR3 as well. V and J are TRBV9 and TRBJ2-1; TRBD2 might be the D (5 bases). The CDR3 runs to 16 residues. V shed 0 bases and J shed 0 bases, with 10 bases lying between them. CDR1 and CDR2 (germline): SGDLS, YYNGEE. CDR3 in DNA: TGTGCCAGCAGCGTAGGCAGAGGGAGCTCCTACAATGAGCAGTTCTTC. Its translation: CASSVGRGSSYNEQFF.

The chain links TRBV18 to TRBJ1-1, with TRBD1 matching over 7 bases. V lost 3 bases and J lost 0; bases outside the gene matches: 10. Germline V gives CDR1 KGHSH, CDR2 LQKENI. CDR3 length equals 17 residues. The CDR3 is CASSPFTTGTMNTEAFF. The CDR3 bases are TGTGCCAGCTCACCTTTCACGACAGGGACCATGAACACTGAAGCTTTCTTT.

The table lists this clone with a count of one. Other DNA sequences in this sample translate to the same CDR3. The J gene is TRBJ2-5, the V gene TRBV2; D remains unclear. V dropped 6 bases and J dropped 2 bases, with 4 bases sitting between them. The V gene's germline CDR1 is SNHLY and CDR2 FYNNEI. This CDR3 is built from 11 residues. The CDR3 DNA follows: TGTGCCAGCAGCGCTCAAGAGACCCAGTACTTC. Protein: CASSAQETQYF.

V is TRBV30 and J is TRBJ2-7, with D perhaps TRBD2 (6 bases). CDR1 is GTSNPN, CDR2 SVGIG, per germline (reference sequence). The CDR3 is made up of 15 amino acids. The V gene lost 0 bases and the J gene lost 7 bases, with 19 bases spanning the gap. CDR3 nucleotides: TGTGCCTGGAGTGTTGACTCACATGGGGGGTATGAGCAGTACTTC. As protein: CAWSVDSHGGYEQYF.